Here is one TCR beta chain with its context. As yet, its antigen is unknown. It was cDNA, reverse transcribed from extracted RNA, that served as the sequencing template. Here immunoSEQ multiplex PCR was the method, and the copy in TCRdb shows in-frame clones only, minus some. The sample carries 150,000 or so clones, 55% recorded once. The CDR3 runs to 16 residues. Germline V gene lookup returns CDR1 MGHRA and CDR2 YSYEKL. Trimming cost V 3 bases and J 7 bases; bases outside gene matches: 11. The entry originates in a study of CD8+ T cells in alopecia areata. Study results and caveats: Clonality in lesional scalp, especially alopecia totalis/universalis, exceeded that of normal scalp.

The sequence came from a human donor in good health. The chain carries TRBV4-1 and TRBJ2-7, with 11 bases fitting TRBD2. Material: CD4+ T cells sorted from blood. The CDR3 nucleotides are TGCGCCAGCAGCCATGACACCGGGACTAGCGGACGAGAGCAGTACTTC. The encoded protein is CASSHDTGTSGREQYF.